This T cell receptor (beta chain) came from a study of shared clonotypes between healthy human individuals. Naive CD8 cells, CD45RO-negative and positively selected for CCR7, excluded terminally differentiated effector memory CD45RA+ cells. The CDR3 is made up of 14 amino acids. The germline V and J ends were trimmed by 5 bases and 1 base, with 12 bases remaining between them. The germline V gene encodes CDR1 MNHEY and CDR2 SVGAGI. Sequencing was performed with immunoSEQ multiplex PCR; in TCRdb, only in-frame clones are kept and a portion is missing. The profile shows about 2,100,000 clones, 85% to 95% of them singletons.

The TCR was taken from a man between 18 and 35 years old in good health. Some clones in this sample may be carry-over from other donors' samples. The gene calls are TRBV6-5 and TRBJ2-7; D remains ambiguous. Specimen: naive CD8+ T cells from PBMCs. CDR3 DNA sequence: TGTGCCAGCAGTCCTGGCCCTGAATCCTACGAGCAGTACTTC. This codes for CASSPGPESYEQYF.